Presented here are 22 T cell receptor delta chains from one specimen sequenced in a study of gammadelta T cells in human blood. TCRdb called clones anew from the RT-PCR reads with CATT. Among about 1,900 delta-chain clones listed, 2.8% were seen once. The sample comprised Vgamma9Vdelta2 gamma-delta T cells from fetal blood. The receptors here all came from a human fetus.

This clone is medium-sized within its sample. The sample holds other DNA sequences that translate to the same CDR3. The chain links TRDV2 to TRDJ3; TRDD3 matches at 10 bases. V gave up 0 bases and J gave up 2 bases; unmatched junction bases: 6. The CDR3 runs 19 residues. Germline V gene data show CDR1 as GEAIGNYY and CDR2 as EKD. The chain's CDR3 is CACDTGDWGITWDTRQMFF. The CDR3 DNA is TGTGCCTGTGACACCGGGGACTGGGGGATTACCTGGGACACCCGACAGATGTTTTTC.

There are a few counts of this clone. TCRdb pairs this DNA with a much larger clone's protein that differs at residue 6, likely a read error; the protein shown was translated from the DNA. The rearrangement links TRDV2 to TRDJ3; no firm D call. The J gene was missing in TCRdb and was found by matching the end of the DNA to germline. There are 17 residues in the CDR3. The germline gives CDR1 GEAIGNYY, CDR2 EKD. Deletions cut 3 bases from V and 0 bases from J, with 11 bases between. CDR3 bases: TGTGCCTGTGACGCGGCTGAGTTCTCCTGGGACACCCGACAGATGTTTTTC. As protein: CACDAAEFSWDTRQMFF.

This clone rates as hyperexpanded. Within the sample, other DNA sequences also encode this same CDR3. V gene TRDV2 combines with J gene TRDJ3; 7 nucleotides align to TRDD3. After removal of 3 bases from V and 0 bases from J, the junction contained 1 base not matched to a gene. This CDR3 contains 16 residues. In germline, CDR1 is GEAIGNYY, CDR2 EKD. Here the CDR3 DNA reads TGTGCCTGTGACTGGGGGAGCTCCTGGGACACCCGACAGATGTTTTTC. Its protein product is CACDWGSSWDTRQMFF.

In this sample, this clone is large. The same CDR3 arises from other DNA sequences in this sample as well. The gene calls are TRDV2 and TRDJ3; 9 bases match TRDD3. CDR1 and CDR2 (germline): GEAIGNYY, EKD. The CDR3 length is 17 residues. J lost 0 bases, V lost 1 base, and 0 bases had no gene match. This CDR3 is CACDTGGYSWDTRQMFF. DNA for the CDR3: TGTGCCTGTGACACTGGGGGATACTCCTGGGACACCCGACAGATGTTTTTC.

By its share, this clone is medium-sized. V gene TRDV2 combines with J gene TRDJ3; D perhaps matches TRDD3 (6 bases). Germline V gene lookup returns CDR1 GEAIGNYY and CDR2 EKD. The length of the CDR3 is 17 residues. The V end was cut by 0 bases, the J end by 0 bases, with 8 bases between. CDR3: CACDTWGLSWDTRQMFF. DNA of the CDR3: TGTGCCTGTGACACCTGGGGGCTCTCCTGGGACACCCGACAGATGTTTTTC.

Judged by abundance, this clone is medium-sized (0.01 to 0.1%). This chain links TRDV2 with TRDJ3; D gene ambiguous. Between the trimmed V and J ends, which lost 0 bases and 0 bases, there was a span of 11 bases. Germline CDR1 GEAIGNYY, CDR2 EKD. This CDR3 has 18 amino acids. This CDR3 reads CACDTGGCSSWDTRQMFF. Here the CDR3 DNA reads TGTGCCTGTGACACCGGAGGTTGTAGCTCCTGGGACACCCGACAGATGTTTTTC.

This clone is a singleton in its sample. V gene TRDV2 combines with J gene TRDJ3; 7 nucleotides align to TRDD3. The J gene, not given by TCRdb, was assigned here from a germline match of the nucleotide sequence. CDR1 and CDR2 from the germline V gene are GEAIGNYY and EKD. The length of the CDR3 is 21 residues. V shed 0 bases and J 0 bases; nucleotides not matched to a gene: 13. The CDR3 DNA reads TGTGCCTGTGACACCGGGGGATTAGAGGGCCGAAGCTCCTGGGACACCCGACAGATGTTTTTC. Its translation is CACDTGGLEGRSSWDTRQMFF.

Worth noting for this clone: This may be a read error: a much more frequent sequence differs by one nucleotide. Other DNA sequences within the sample encode an identical CDR3. The chain joins TRDV2 to TRDJ1, with 9 bases identical to TRDD3. This CDR3 comprises 13 residues. Germline values: CDR1 GEAIGNYY, CDR2 EKD. The CDR3 DNA reads TGTGCCTGTGACACCTGGGGATACGATAAACTAATCTTT. Protein sequence: CACDTWGYDKLIF.

This clone is categorized as medium-sized. The rearrangement uses TRDV2 and TRDJ1; 8 nucleotides match TRDD3. The CDR3 runs 14 residues. The germline V gene encodes CDR1 GEAIGNYY and CDR2 EKD. The V segment lost 2 bases and the J segment 4 bases; nucleotides outside the gene matches: 5. DNA for the CDR3: TGTGCCTGTGACAACTGGGGGGCCTTCGATAAACTCATCTTT. The encoded protein is CACDNWGAFDKLIF.

As for this clone: The amino acid sequence in TCRdb belongs to a much larger clone and departs from this DNA's translation at residue 15, likely a sequencing read error; the sequence shown is translated from the DNA. The V call is TRDV2, the J call TRDJ1; a weak D match, TRDD3 (6 bases). V was trimmed by 0 bases and J by 9 bases, leaving 22 bases between them. CDR3 length: 16 amino acids. CDR1 is GEAIGNYY, CDR2 EKD, per germline. The CDR3 coding sequence is TGTGCCTGTGACACCGTGGGGGCCCGGCTGACAGCACAACTCATCTTT. Residues: CACDTVGARLTAQLIF.

This clone is termed medium-sized (0.01 to 0.1%). The V gene is TRDV2, the J gene TRDJ2, with 11 bases lining up with TRDD3. Germline values: CDR1 GEAIGNYY, CDR2 EKD. The CDR3 is 20 residues long. V was clipped by 3 bases and J by 0 bases; unmatched bases: 14. CDR3 residues: CACDPVLGDRAPPLTAQLFF. The CDR3, as DNA: TGTGCCTGTGACCCAGTACTGGGGGATAGGGCGCCTCCTTTGACAGCACAACTCTTCTTT.

This clone was detected only a few times. The V gene is TRDV2, the J gene TRDJ3; 13 nucleotides agree with TRDD3. Germline lookup yields CDR1 GEAIGNYY and CDR2 EKD. This CDR3 has 18 residues. The ends lost 3 bases at V and 3 bases at J; junction bases unmatched: 4. The CDR3 reads CACDVLGDTRWDTRQMFF. CDR3 nucleotide sequence: TGTGCCTGTGACGTACTGGGGGATACGCGCTGGGACACCCGACAGATGTTTTTC.

Within the sample, this clone is medium-sized. This chain uses TRDV2 with TRDJ2; 8 positions agree with TRDD3. V dropped 0 bases and J dropped 0; count of bases not matched to a gene: 8. The CDR3 length is 18 residues. The germline V gene has CDR1 GEAIGNYY and CDR2 EKD. In nucleotides, the CDR3 is TGTGCCTGTGACACCGTACTGGGGGGCCCAGCTTTGACAGCACAACTCTTCTTT. This gives the protein CACDTVLGGPALTAQLFF.

This chain uses TRDV2 with TRDJ3, with D tentatively TRDD3 (5 bases). Germline-derived CDR1 and CDR2 are GEAIGNYY and EKD. Trimming stripped 2 bases from V and 5 bases from J, with 6 bases between. This CDR3 contains 14 residues. In DNA, the CDR3 is TGTGCCTGTGACATACTGGGGGACACCCGACAGATGTTTTTC. Its translation: CACDILGDTRQMFF.

Relative to its sample, this clone is large (0.1 to 1%). This chain links TRDV2 with TRDJ2, with a tentative D call TRDD3 (6 bases). The ends were cut back, 0 bases at V and 0 bases at J, with 10 bases in the middle. CDR1 and CDR2 from the germline V gene are GEAIGNYY and EKD. CDR3 size: 16 residues. The CDR3 reads CACDTWGSALTAQLFF. As DNA, the CDR3 is TGTGCCTGTGACACCTGGGGGTCCGCTTTGACAGCACAACTCTTCTTT.

A note on this clone: The mismatch at residue 7 between this DNA's translation and the TCRdb protein of a much larger clone likely reflects a read error; the protein shown is translated from the DNA. The rearrangement uses TRDV2 and TRDJ1; D is uncertain. No J gene is reported in TCRdb; it was inferred here by comparing the DNA with germline. Trimming pared 0 bases from V and 0 bases from J, leaving 13 bases between. The CDR3 loop spans 16 amino acids. Germline V gene data show CDR1 as GEAIGNYY and CDR2 as EKD. In DNA, the CDR3 is TGTGCCTGTGACACCTATGATGTGGAAAACACCGATAAACTCATCTTT. It encodes CACDTYDVENTDKLIF.

In its sample, this clone is medium-sized. V gene TRDV2 combines with J gene TRDJ3; TRDD3 matches 8 bases. Per germline, CDR1 GEAIGNYY and CDR2 EKD. The V segment lost 2 bases and the J segment 0 bases; nucleotides outside the gene matches: 2. This CDR3 is built from 17 residues. CDR3 coding DNA: TGTGCCTGTGACAAACTGGGGGGCTCCTGGGACACCCGACAGATGTTTTTC. This translates into CACDKLGGSWDTRQMFF.

This clone was seen more than once but under ten times. The protein in TCRdb stems from a much larger clone and differs at residue 2 from this DNA's translation, likely a read error; here the protein is translated from the DNA. V gene TRDV2 combines with J gene TRDJ2; 7 nucleotides align to TRDD3. Here the J gene was assigned by germline matching of the DNA, as TCRdb has none. This CDR3 is 13 amino acids long. In germline, CDR1 is GEAIGNYY, CDR2 EKD. Here the CDR3 reads CSCDYWGTAQLFF. In DNA form, the CDR3 reads TGTTCCTGTGACTACTGGGGGACAGCACAACTCTTCTTT.

This clone is medium-sized. Other DNA sequences in the sample encode the same CDR3. This rearrangement joins TRDV2 to TRDJ2; 11 bases align to TRDD3. Trimming took 3 bases from V and 0 from J; bases not matched to a gene: 2. In germline, CDR1 is GEAIGNYY, CDR2 EKD. The CDR3 spans 16 residues. This CDR3 is CACDLLGDTLTAQLFF. The CDR3 DNA is TGTGCCTGTGACTTACTGGGGGATACTTTGACAGCACAACTCTTCTTT.

Only a few counts were recorded for this clone. A read error is possible here, since a much larger clone lies one base away. The chain joins TRDV2 to TRDJ2, with 11 bases identical to TRDD3. Germline-derived CDR1 and CDR2 are GEAIGNYY and EKD. The CDR3 contains 16 residues. CDR3 amino acids: CACNTLGDTLTAQLFF. CDR3 sequence (DNA): TGTGCCTGTAACACACTGGGGGATACTTTGACAGCACAACTCTTCTTT.

This clone came up a few times. The gene calls are TRDV2 and TRDJ3, with D unclear. The J gene comes from matching the DNA to germline here; TCRdb lacks it. The V end lost 0 bases, the J end lost 2 bases, and 10 bases lay between the germline ends. The CDR3 length is 17 residues. Looked up from germline, CDR1 is GEAIGNYY and CDR2 is EKD. The CDR3, as DNA: TGTGCCTGTGACACCGCGGGACTCGCCTGGGACACCCGACAGATGTTTTTC. Residues: CACDTAGLAWDTRQMFF.

Sample share makes this clone medium-sized. Distinct nucleotide sequences in the sample also encode this CDR3. The J gene is TRDJ3, the V gene TRDV2; TRDD3 agrees at 13 bases. V trimming: 4 bases; J trimming: 4 bases; junction bases outside the gene matches: 6. Germline-derived CDR1 and CDR2 are GEAIGNYY and EKD. This CDR3 has 18 amino acids. In nucleotides, the CDR3 is TGTGCCTGTGATACTGGGGGATACGCGACGTGGGACACCCGACAGATGTTTTTC. This sequence encodes CACDTGGYATWDTRQMFF.